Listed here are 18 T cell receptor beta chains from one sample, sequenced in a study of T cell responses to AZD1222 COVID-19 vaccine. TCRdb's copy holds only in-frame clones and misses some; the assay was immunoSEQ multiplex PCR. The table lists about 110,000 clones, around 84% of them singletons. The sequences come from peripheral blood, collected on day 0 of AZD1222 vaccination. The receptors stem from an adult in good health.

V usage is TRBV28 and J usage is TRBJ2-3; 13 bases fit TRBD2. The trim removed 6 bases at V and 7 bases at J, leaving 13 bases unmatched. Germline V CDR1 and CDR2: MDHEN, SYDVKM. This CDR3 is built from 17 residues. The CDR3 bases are TGTGCCAGCAGCCCCGGGGGACTAGCGGGGCTAGAGTATACGCAGTATTTT. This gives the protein CASSPGGLAGLEYTQYF.

The CDR3 DNA reads TGCGCCAGCTCCCTCTCAGGGGCTACGGGAAACACCATATATTTT. Its translation is CASSLSGATGNTIYF. J is TRBJ1-3 and V is TRBV5-1; D might be TRBD1 (6 bases). V lost 7 bases and J lost 4, with 18 bases in between. Germline CDR1 reads SGHRS; CDR2 reads YFSETQ. The CDR3 consists of 15 residues. Combining the CDR3 with reference TRBV5-1 and TRBJ1-3 gives the whole variable domain KAGVTQTPRYLIKTRGQQVTLSCSPISGHRSVSWYQQTPGQGLQFLFEYFSETQRNKGNFPGRFSGRQFSNSRSEMNVSTLELGDSALYLCASSLSGATGNTIYFGEGSWLTVV.

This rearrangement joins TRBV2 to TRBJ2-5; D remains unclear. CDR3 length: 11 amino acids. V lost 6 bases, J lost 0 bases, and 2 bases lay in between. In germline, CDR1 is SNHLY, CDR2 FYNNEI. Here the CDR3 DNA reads TGTGCCAGCAGGTACCAAGAGACCCAGTACTTC. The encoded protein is CASRYQETQYF.

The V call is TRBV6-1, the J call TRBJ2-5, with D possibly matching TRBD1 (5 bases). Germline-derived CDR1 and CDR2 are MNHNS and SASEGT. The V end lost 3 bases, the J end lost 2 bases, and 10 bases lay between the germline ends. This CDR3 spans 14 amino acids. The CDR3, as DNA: TGTGCCAGCAGTGAGACAGACCCGCAAGAGACCCAGTACTTC. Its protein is CASSETDPQETQYF.

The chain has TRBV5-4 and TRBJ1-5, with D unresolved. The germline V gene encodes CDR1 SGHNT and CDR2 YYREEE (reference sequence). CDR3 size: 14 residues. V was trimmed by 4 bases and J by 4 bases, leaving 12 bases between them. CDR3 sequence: CASSREGGNQPQHF. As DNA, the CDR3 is TGTGCCAGCAGCCGGGAGGGAGGGAATCAGCCCCAGCATTTT.

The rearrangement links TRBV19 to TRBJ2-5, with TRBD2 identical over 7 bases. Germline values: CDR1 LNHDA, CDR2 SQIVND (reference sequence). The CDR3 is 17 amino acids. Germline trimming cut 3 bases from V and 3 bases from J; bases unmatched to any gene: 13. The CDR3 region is CASSMRVQRGYKETQYF. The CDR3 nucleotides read TGTGCCAGTAGTATGAGGGTCCAGCGGGGATATAAAGAGACCCAGTACTTC.

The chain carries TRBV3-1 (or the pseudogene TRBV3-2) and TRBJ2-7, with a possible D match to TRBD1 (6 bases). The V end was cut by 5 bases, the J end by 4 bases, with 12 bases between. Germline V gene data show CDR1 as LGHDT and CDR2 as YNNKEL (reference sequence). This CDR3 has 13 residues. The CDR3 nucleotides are TGTGCCAGCAGCGGGGACACAGCGTACGAGCAGTACTTC. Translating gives CASSGDTAYEQYF.

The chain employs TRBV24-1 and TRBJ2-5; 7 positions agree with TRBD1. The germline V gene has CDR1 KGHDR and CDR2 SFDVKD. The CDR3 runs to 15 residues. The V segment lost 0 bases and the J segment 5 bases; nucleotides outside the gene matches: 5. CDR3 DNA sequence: TGTGCCACCAGTGATTTGCTGACAGGGCACGAGACCCAGTACTTC. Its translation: CATSDLLTGHETQYF.

CDR3 protein: CASSFLPGTNTIYF. The DNA of the CDR3 is TGTGCCAGCAGCTTCCTGCCGGGTACGAACACCATATATTTT. The chain carries TRBV5-5 and TRBJ1-3; the D is unclear. The CDR3 is 14 amino acids. Per germline, CDR1 SGHKS and CDR2 YYEKEE (reference sequence). V lost 2 bases to trimming and J lost 7 bases, with 13 bases between them. The whole variable domain, filled in from reference TRBV5-5 and TRBJ1-3, reads DAGVTQSPTHLIKTRGQQVTLRCSPISGHKSVSWYQQVLGQGPQFIFQYYEKEERGRGNFPDRFSARQFPNYSSELNVNALLLGDSALYLCASSFLPGTNTIYFGEGSWLTVV.

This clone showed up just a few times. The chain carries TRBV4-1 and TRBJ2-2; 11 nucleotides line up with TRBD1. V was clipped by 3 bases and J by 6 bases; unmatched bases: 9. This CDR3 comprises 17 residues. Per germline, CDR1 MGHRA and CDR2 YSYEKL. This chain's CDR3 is CASSHTTWTGGAGELFF. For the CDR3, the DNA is TGCGCCAGCAGCCATACGACATGGACAGGGGGCGCCGGGGAGCTGTTTTTT.

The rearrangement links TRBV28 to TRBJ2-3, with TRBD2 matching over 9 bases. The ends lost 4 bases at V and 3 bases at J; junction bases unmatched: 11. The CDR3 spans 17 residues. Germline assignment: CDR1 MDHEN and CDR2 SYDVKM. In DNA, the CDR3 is TGTGCCAGCAGTTCACCGCGCGGGGGGGCAGGAACAGATACGCAGTATTTT. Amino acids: CASSSPRGGAGTDTQYF.

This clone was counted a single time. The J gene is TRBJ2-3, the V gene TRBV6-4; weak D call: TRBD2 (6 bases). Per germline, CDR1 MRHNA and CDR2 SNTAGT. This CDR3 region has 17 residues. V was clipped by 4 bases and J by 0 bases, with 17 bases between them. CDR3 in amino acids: CASSAGLSSRSTDTQYF. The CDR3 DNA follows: TGTGCCAGCAGTGCAGGACTATCATCTCGTAGCACAGATACGCAGTATTTT.

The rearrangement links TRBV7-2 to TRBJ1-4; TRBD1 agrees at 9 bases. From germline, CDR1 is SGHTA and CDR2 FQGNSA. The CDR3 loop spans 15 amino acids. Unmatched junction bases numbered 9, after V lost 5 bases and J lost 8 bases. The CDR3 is CASSQIQGAGEKLFF. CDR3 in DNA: TGTGCCAGCAGCCAAATACAGGGGGCGGGAGAAAAACTGTTTTTT.

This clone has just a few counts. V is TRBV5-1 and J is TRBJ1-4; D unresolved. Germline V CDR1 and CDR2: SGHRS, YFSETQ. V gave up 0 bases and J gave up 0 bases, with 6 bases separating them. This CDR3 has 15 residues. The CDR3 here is CASSLGMSTNEKLFF. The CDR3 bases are TGCGCCAGCAGCTTGGGTATGTCAACTAATGAAAAACTGTTTTTT. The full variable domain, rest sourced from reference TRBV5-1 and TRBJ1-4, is KAGVTQTPRYLIKTRGQQVTLSCSPISGHRSVSWYQQTPGQGLQFLFEYFSETQRNKGNFPGRFSGRQFSNSRSEMNVSTLELGDSALYLCASSLGMSTNEKLFFGSGTQLSVL.

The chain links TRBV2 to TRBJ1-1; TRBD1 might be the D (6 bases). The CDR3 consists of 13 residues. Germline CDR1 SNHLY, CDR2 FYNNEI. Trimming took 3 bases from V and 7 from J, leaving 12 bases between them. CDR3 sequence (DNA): TGTGCCAGCAGTGAGAGACAGGAGCTTGAAGCTTTCTTT. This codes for CASSERQELEAFF.

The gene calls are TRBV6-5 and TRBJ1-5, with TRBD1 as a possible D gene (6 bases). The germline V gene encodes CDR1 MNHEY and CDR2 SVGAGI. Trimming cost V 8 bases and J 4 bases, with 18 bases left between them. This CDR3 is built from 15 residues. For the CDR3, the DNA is TGTGCCAGCCGAAGGGGGGGAGGAAGTAATCAGCCCCAGCATTTT. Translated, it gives CASRRGGGSNQPQHF.

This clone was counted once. For the CDR3, the DNA is TGTGCCAGCAGTGGCAAGACAGGGGGCGAGACTGAAGCTTTCTTT. This codes for CASSGKTGGETEAFF. This sequence joins TRBV6-1 and TRBJ1-1, with 10 bases fitting TRBD1. Losses at the gene ends were 4 bases for V and 5 bases for J; bases not matched to a gene: 7. Per germline, CDR1 MNHNS and CDR2 SASEGT. The CDR3 is 15 amino acids.

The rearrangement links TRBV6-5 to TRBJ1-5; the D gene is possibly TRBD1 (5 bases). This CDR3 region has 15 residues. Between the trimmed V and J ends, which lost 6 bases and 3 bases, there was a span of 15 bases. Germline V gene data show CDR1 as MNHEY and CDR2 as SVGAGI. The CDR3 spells CASSSKGAINQPQHF. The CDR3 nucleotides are TGTGCCAGCAGCTCAAAAGGGGCGATCAATCAGCCCCAGCATTTT.